Sequencing of this T cell receptor beta chain was carried out in a study of neoadjuvant nivolumab and ipilimumab in lung cancer. Profiling relied on immunoSEQ multiplex PCR, and the TCRdb table lists in-frame clones only, not all of them. The sample lists about 26,000 clones; over 80% were seen once. V was shortened by 3 bases and J by 1 base, with 12 bases between the two germline ends. The CDR3 runs 15 residues. Germline V gives CDR1 SGHAT, CDR2 FQNNGV. Of note for this clone: What it binds is not known.

Study-wide points: From pretherapy to surgery, tumor richness and clonality rose with dual therapy. TCR richness and clonality were higher in tumors than adjacent uninvolved lung. Higher pretherapy blood TCR richness went with higher resected-tumor richness.

The sample consisted of peripheral blood, taken before neoadjuvant nivolumab, alone or with ipilimumab. The V call is TRBV11-2, the J call TRBJ1-1; no firm D call. The sequence was obtained from an adult with non-small cell lung cancer. CDR3 nucleotides: TGTGCCAGCAGCTTGGATGGGGTGAGGAACACTGAAGCTTTCTTT. Amino acid sequence: CASSLDGVRNTEAFF.